This passage covers 21 T cell receptor beta chains from one sample sequenced in a study of persistence of HIV-infected CD4 T cells (dated by TCRdb to 2020 to 2022). TCRbeta repertoires were sequenced from genomic DNA with the immunoSEQ hsTCRB assay version 4 in survey mode. Sourced from immuneACCESS, this table was stored by TCRdb with only in-frame sequences that have V and J called. A share of the clones is absent; for the studies checked, an unresolved V gene accounts for under half, and the remainder has no known explanation. Present in this sample are 40,000 to 60,000 clones, about 90% of which were seen just once. The ten most abundant clones make up over 3% of the sample. The antigens for these receptors are not known. In light of the paper, this sample's treatment or condition label describes: suppressive antiretroviral therapy. Cells were stimulated with anti-CD3/anti-CD28 magnetic beads as a nonspecific positive control representing the CD4+ T cell repertoire. Sorting of responding CD4+ T cells was based on upregulation of both CD40 ligand and CD69.

This specimen consisted of CD4+ T cells sorted from PBMCs after approximately 20-hour stimulation, obtained from a patient who received antiretroviral therapy. The sample's cell subset or site label, decoded: CD40L+CD69+ CD4 T cells responding to anti-CD3/anti-CD28 beads, representing the overall repertoire. The receptor set was obtained from an adult woman with HIV who was CMV-seropositive.

The count of this clone is one. The rearrangement uses TRBV5-1 and TRBJ2-3, with TRBD1 identical over 7 bases. The germline V gene encodes CDR1 SGHRS and CDR2 YFSETQ. This CDR3 has 15 residues. V shed 6 bases, J shed 3 bases, and the junction held 10 bases outside the gene matches. The DNA of the CDR3 is TGCGCCAGCACATTTTCCCCGGGACAGACAGATACGCAGTATTTT. This translates into CASTFSPGQTDTQYF.

The chain couples TRBV10-1 to TRBJ2-3; 11 bases line up with TRBD2. After removal of 5 bases from V and 4 bases from J, the junction contained 8 bases not matched to a gene. The CDR3 contains 16 residues. In germline, CDR1 is WNHNN, CDR2 SYGVQD (reference sequence). The CDR3 nucleotides are TGCGCCAGCAGTCCCACTAGCGGGAGAGGCCCAGATACGCAGTATTTT. Protein: CASSPTSGRGPDTQYF.

The J gene is TRBJ1-1, the V gene TRBV5-1, with TRBD1 as a possible D gene (5 bases). CDR3 length: 12 amino acids. Trimming took off 3 bases at V and 5 bases at J, with 8 bases between the two ends. CDR1 and CDR2 (germline): SGHRS, YFSETQ. This chain's CDR3 is CASSSGVTEAFF. The CDR3 DNA is TGCGCCAGCAGCTCGGGGGTAACTGAAGCTTTCTTT.

This chain links TRBV5-1 with TRBJ2-1; 8 bases fit TRBD1. V was clipped by 7 bases and J by 6 bases; unmatched bases: 12. CDR3 length equals 15 residues. Germline-derived CDR1 and CDR2 are SGHRS and YFSETQ. The CDR3 bases are TGCGCCAGCCATAACCAGGGGGCGAGAGCCAATGAGCAGTTCTTC. It encodes CASHNQGARANEQFF.

This clone was seen only once. This CDR3 is CASSAAGYQETQYF. Here the CDR3 DNA reads TGCGCCAGCAGTGCCGCAGGCTACCAAGAGACCCAGTACTTC. The chain employs TRBV10-2 and TRBJ2-5; D uncertain. Germline CDR1 WSHSY, CDR2 SAAADI. The V and J ends lost 4 bases and 0 bases respectively, with 9 bases between them. The CDR3 has 14 amino acids.

The V gene is TRBV5-6, the J gene TRBJ1-5, with 7 positions matching TRBD1. The CDR3 covers 15 residues. Germline loops: CDR1 SGHDT, CDR2 YYEEEE. V was pared by 0 bases and J by 7 bases, with 7 bases of the junction left unmatched. As DNA, the CDR3 is TGTGCCAGCAGCTTGGCCGGGACAGCGGCGCAGCCCCAGCATTTT. Its protein product is CASSLAGTAAQPQHF.

The J gene is TRBJ2-7, the V gene TRBV7-7; 7 bases match TRBD1. The CDR3 totals 15 residues. The junction had 10 bases not matched to a gene; V was cut back by 6 bases and J by 2 bases. In germline, CDR1 is SSHAT, CDR2 FNYEAQ (reference sequence). CDR3 in amino acids: CASSREQGPTYEQYF. As DNA, the CDR3 is TGTGCCAGCAGTCGGGAACAGGGGCCCACCTACGAGCAGTACTTC.

The chain links TRBV5-5 to TRBJ2-5; 7 bases align to TRBD2. CDR1 is SGHKS, CDR2 YYEKEE, per germline (reference sequence). The CDR3 covers 16 residues. V lost 4 bases and J lost 4; bases outside the gene matches: 13. The CDR3 region has the DNA TGTGCCAGCAGCCTCGGGGAGGGGACGGGTAGAGAGACCCAGTACTTC. This translates into CASSLGEGTGRETQYF.

The rearrangement joins TRBV19 to TRBJ2-2, with D tentatively TRBD1 (6 bases). Between the trimmed V and J ends, which lost 5 bases and 0 bases, there was a span of 7 bases. This CDR3 is 14 amino acids long. The germline V gene encodes CDR1 LNHDA and CDR2 SQIVND (reference sequence). For the CDR3, the DNA is TGTGCCAGTAGTGGGGGCCCGAACACCGGGGAGCTGTTTTTT. Translating it yields CASSGGPNTGELFF. Full variable domain (outside the CDR3, taken from reference TRBV19 and TRBJ2-2): DGGITQSPKYLFRKEGQNVTLSCEQNLNHDAMYWYRQDPGQGLRLIYYSQIVNDFQKGDIAEGYSVSREKKESFPLTVTSAQKNPTAFYLCASSGGPNTGELFFGEGSRLTVL.

The chain combines TRBV9 with TRBJ1-4; 9 bases match TRBD1. CDR3 size: 15 residues. J lost 4 bases, V lost 2 bases, and 3 bases had no gene match. The V gene's germline CDR1 is SGDLS and CDR2 YYNGEE. The CDR3 nucleotides are TGTGCCAGCAGCGTCACAGGGGGCTATAATGAAAAACTGTTTTTT. Translated: CASSVTGGYNEKLFF.

The V and J genes are TRBV18 and TRBJ2-4, with a weak D call TRBD2 (6 bases). Trimming left V 3 bases short and J 5 bases short, with 11 bases between. Germline CDR1 and CDR2: KGHSH and LQKENI. The CDR3 spans 14 residues. The CDR3 DNA sequence: TGTGCCAGCTCACCGGGACTCGCTCAAAACATTCAGTACTTC. Amino acid sequence: CASSPGLAQNIQYF.

The rearrangement links TRBV5-6 to TRBJ2-7, with D unresolved. The CDR3 length is 12 residues. CDR1 and CDR2 from the germline V gene are SGHDT and YYEEEE. Trimming took 0 bases from V and 4 from J, leaving 5 bases between them. The CDR3 DNA reads as TGTGCCAGCAGCTTGGTTGGATACGAGCAGTACTTC. Its translation: CASSLVGYEQYF.

This sequence joins TRBV28 and TRBJ2-3; a weak D match, TRBD2 (6 bases). CDR1 MDHEN and CDR2 SYDVKM come from the germline V gene. The germline V and J ends were trimmed by 6 bases and 5 bases, with 15 bases remaining between them. The CDR3 is made up of 14 amino acids. The CDR3 nucleotides read TGTGCCAGCAGGGAGGGCCCGCAGAAAGATACGCAGTATTTT. Translation gives CASREGPQKDTQYF.

V and J are TRBV27 and TRBJ2-1; the D gene is possibly TRBD1 (6 bases). The CDR3 loop spans 14 amino acids. Germline V gives CDR1 MNHEY, CDR2 SMNVEV (reference sequence). The V gene lost 7 bases and the J gene lost 2 bases, with 12 bases spanning the gap. CDR3 sequence (DNA): TGTGCCAGCAAAAGAACAGGGCCCTACAATGAGCAGTTCTTC. This codes for CASKRTGPYNEQFF.

This clone was recorded once. The chain carries TRBV9 and TRBJ2-2; D is unclear. The CDR3 length is 16 residues. The germline V gene has CDR1 SGDLS and CDR2 YYNGEE. Trimming cost V 0 bases and J 0 bases, with 9 bases left between them. CDR3 DNA sequence: TGTGCCAGCAGCGTAGCCTTCGGAACGAACACCGGGGAGCTGTTTTTT. It translates to CASSVAFGTNTGELFF.

The chain carries TRBV7-2 and TRBJ1-6; TRBD1 is a possible D gene (5 bases). The V gene's germline CDR1 is SGHTA and CDR2 FQGNSA. Trimming took 4 bases from V and 7 from J, leaving 8 bases between them. The CDR3 length is 13 residues. The CDR3 nucleotides read TGTGCCAGCAGCTCCCGGGACAATTCACCCCTCCACTTT. The encoded protein is CASSSRDNSPLHF.

This clone has only a few counts. The rearrangement links TRBV9 to TRBJ2-7, with TRBD2 identical over 8 bases. This CDR3 has 14 amino acids. CDR1 is SGDLS, CDR2 YYNGEE, per germline. V lost 0 bases and J lost 5; bases outside the gene matches: 4. CDR3 coding DNA: TGTGCCAGCAGCGTAGGGAGGACTAGCCACGAGCAGTACTTC. It yields the protein CASSVGRTSHEQYF. Drawing the rest from reference TRBV9 and TRBJ2-7, the complete variable domain is DSGVTQTPKHLITATGQRVTLRCSPRSGDLSVYWYQQSLDQGLQFLIQYYNGEERAKGNILERFSAQQFPDLHSELNLSSLELGDSALYFCASSVGRTSHEQYFGPGTRLTVT.

The J gene is TRBJ2-7, the V gene TRBV5-1; a possible D gene is TRBD1 (6 bases). The V gene lost 2 bases and the J gene lost 6 bases, with 24 bases spanning the gap. Germline V gene lookup returns CDR1 SGHRS and CDR2 YFSETQ. This CDR3 has 17 residues. CDR3 protein: CASSFSNAGVRVTEQYF. CDR3 bases: TGCGCCAGCAGCTTTTCGAACGCAGGGGTACGAGTTACCGAGCAGTACTTC.

In its sample, this clone was seen once. Here the CDR3 DNA reads TGTGCCAGCAGGGAGACAGGGAGCACAGATACGCAGTATTTT. Translating it yields CASRETGSTDTQYF. This chain uses TRBV2 with TRBJ2-3, with TRBD1 matching 7 bases. The J segment lost 0 bases and the V segment lost 6 bases, leaving 3 bases of the junction unmatched. Germline lookup yields CDR1 SNHLY and CDR2 FYNNEI. The CDR3 has 14 residues.

The chain joins TRBV5-6 to TRBJ2-2; 8 nucleotides agree with TRBD1. V dropped 4 bases and J dropped 7; count of bases not matched to a gene: 6. The CDR3 runs to 14 residues. Germline lookup yields CDR1 SGHDT and CDR2 YYEEEE. CDR3 in amino acids: CASSRDRQYGELFF. The CDR3 DNA follows: TGTGCCAGCAGCCGGGACAGGCAATACGGGGAGCTGTTTTTT. The entire variable domain, with the rest obtained from reference TRBV5-6 and TRBJ2-2, is as follows: DAGVTQSPTHLIKTRGQQVTLRCSPKSGHDTVSWYQQALGQGPQFIFQYYEEEERQRGNFPDRFSGHQFPNYSSELNVNALLLGDSALYLCASSRDRQYGELFFGEGSRLTVL.

V usage is TRBV18 and J usage is TRBJ1-5; D is ambiguous. Germline CDR1 is KGHSH and CDR2 is LQKENI. V was shortened by 6 bases and J by 5 bases, with 11 bases between the two germline ends. This CDR3 has 13 residues. The chain's CDR3 is CASSRDLDQPQHF. CDR3 sequence (DNA): TGTGCCAGCTCGAGGGATTTAGATCAGCCCCAGCATTTT.